These 2 T cell receptor beta chains originate from one sample sequenced in a study of blood T cell repertoires in COVID-19. The repertoire was sequenced with immunoSEQ multiplex PCR; TCRdb's copy has only in-frame clones and lacks some. The table lists approximately 480,000 clones, approximately 92% of them singletons, with approximately 0.9% in the top ten. The sample was peripheral blood. These receptors came from a man aged 18 to 30 with COVID-19, enrolled during active disease.

This clone was seen once. The chain is built from TRBV5-4 and TRBJ1-2; 7 bases align to TRBD1. The V segment lost 4 bases and the J segment 2 bases; nucleotides outside the gene matches: 5. The CDR3 length is 14 residues. Germline CDR1 and CDR2: SGHNT and YYREEE (reference sequence). The CDR3 DNA reads as TGTGCCAGCAGCCCCGGGACAGCGAACTATGGCTACACCTTC. As protein: CASSPGTANYGYTF.

The CDR3 loop is CASSLAGHSMNTEAFF. Written as DNA, the CDR3 is TGTGCCAGCAGCTTAGCTGGTCACAGTATGAACACTGAAGCTTTCTTT. V usage is TRBV7-6 and J usage is TRBJ1-1; no firm D call. This CDR3 is 16 amino acids long. Per the germline V gene, CDR1 is SGHVS and CDR2 is FNYEAQ. Between the trimmed V and J ends, which lost 0 bases and 0 bases, there was a span of 11 bases.